The clone carrying this T cell receptor (beta chain) was observed many times. Antigen specificity is unknown. J was trimmed by 7 bases and V by 10 bases; bases with no gene match: 11. The CDR3 consists of 13 residues. This sample was included in a study of CD8 T cells in ankylosing spondylitis. Broader study findings: Disease-linked clones, CD8+, were relatively rare in peripheral blood. About 8 highly homologous variants made up a TCR beta motif, and this motif appeared characteristic of ankylosing spondylitis blood.

Each TCR beta library was made by quantitative 5'-RACE that incorporated molecular barcodes. TCRdb recomputed calls from the 5' RACE reads with MiXCR, one row per CDR3 protein. The sample lists 150,000 to 200,000 distinct CDR3 sequences; 10% to 15% were seen once. The TCR sequence derives from a female donor with ankylosing spondylitis or in good health (not recorded which). The sequenced sample was blood, either unsorted or a sorted T cell fraction (not recorded which). This rearrangement joins TRBV12-3 or TRBV12-4 to TRBJ1-1; 8 nucleotides agree with TRBD1. This CDR3 reads CATHFRGQSEAFF. The CDR3 DNA reads as TGTGCCACCCACTTCAGGGGGCAGAGTGAAGCTTTCTTT.